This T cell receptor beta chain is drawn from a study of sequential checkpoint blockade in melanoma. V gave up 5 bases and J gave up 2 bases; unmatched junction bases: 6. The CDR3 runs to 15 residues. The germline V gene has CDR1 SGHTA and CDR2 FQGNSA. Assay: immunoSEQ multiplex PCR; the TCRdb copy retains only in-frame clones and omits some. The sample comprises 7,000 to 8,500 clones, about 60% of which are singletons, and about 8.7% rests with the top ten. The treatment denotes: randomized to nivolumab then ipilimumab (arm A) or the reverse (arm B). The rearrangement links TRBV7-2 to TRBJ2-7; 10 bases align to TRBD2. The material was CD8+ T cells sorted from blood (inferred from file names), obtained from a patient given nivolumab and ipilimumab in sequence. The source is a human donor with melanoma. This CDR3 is CASSAGLAGAYEQYF. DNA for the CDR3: TGTGCCAGCAGCGCGGGGCTAGCGGGAGCCTACGAGCAGTACTTC.